A single sample is the source of the 18 T cell receptor beta chains below, sequenced in a study of identical twins. TCRdb analysed the 5' RACE reads with MiXCR anew, one entry per CDR3 protein. The repertoire consists of some 660,000 distinct CDR3 sequences, with more than 6.5% occurring once and the leading ten covering approximately 0.94%. These records were also assigned to another study, of yellow fever vaccine responses in identical twins.

Material for sequencing was PBMCs. The source is a woman between 18 and 30 years old in good health.

The chain employs TRBV7-8 and TRBJ2-2, with 7 bases identical to TRBD2. Germline values: CDR1 SGHVS, CDR2 FQNEAQ. The CDR3 is made up of 15 amino acids. The V gene end was trimmed by 2 bases and the J gene end by 5 bases; junction bases not matched to a gene: 5. This CDR3 reads CASSLSGLGTGELFF. The CDR3 region has the DNA TGTGCCAGCAGCTTAAGCGGACTAGGGACCGGGGAGCTGTTTTTT.

V usage is TRBV9 and J usage is TRBJ2-2; 8 bases line up with TRBD2. Germline CDR1 SGDLS, CDR2 YYNGEE. The CDR3 loop spans 13 amino acids. V lost 6 bases and J lost 10; bases outside the gene matches: 8. The CDR3 reads CASKKAGVVELFF. The CDR3 DNA sequence: TGTGCCAGCAAGAAAGCGGGAGTCGTGGAGCTGTTTTTT. Supplemented by reference TRBV9 and TRBJ2-2, the full variable domain reads DSGVTQTPKHLITATGQRVTLRCSPRSGDLSVYWYQQSLDQGLQFLIQYYNGEERAKGNILERFSAQQFPDLHSELNLSSLELGDSALYFCASKKAGVVELFFGEGSRLTVL.

This clonotype was counted many times. The chain uses TRBV24-1 and TRBJ2-2; D gene ambiguous. Trimming took off 6 bases at V and 6 bases at J, with 16 bases between the two ends. The length of the CDR3 is 15 residues. Germline assignment: CDR1 KGHDR and CDR2 SFDVKD. The CDR3 loop is CATSPSISRAGELFF. In DNA form, the CDR3 reads TGTGCCACCAGTCCCTCTATTTCCCGCGCCGGGGAGCTGTTTTTT.

This clonotype appeared many times. This chain joins TRBV5-6 and TRBJ2-7, with D unclear. The CDR3 loop spans 13 amino acids. The ends were cut back, 2 bases at V and 2 bases at J, with 8 bases in the middle. The germline gives CDR1 SGHDT, CDR2 YYEEEE. CDR3 protein: CASSFLPAYEQYF. The CDR3 DNA reads as TGTGCCAGCAGCTTTTTGCCAGCCTACGAGCAGTACTTC.

The chain is built from TRBV9 and TRBJ2-3; possibly TRBD1 for D (5 bases). V gave up 0 bases and J gave up 1 base, with 9 bases separating them. This CDR3 is 15 amino acids long. The germline gives CDR1 SGDLS, CDR2 YYNGEE. The CDR3 coding sequence is TGTGCCAGCAGCGTAGTGGGCAGGGGCACAGATACGCAGTATTTT. Translation: CASSVVGRGTDTQYF.

About this clonotype itself: A much larger clone differs by one base, so this may be a read error. The chain couples TRBV2 to TRBJ2-7, with D tentatively TRBD2 (5 bases). The length of the CDR3 is 15 residues. From germline, CDR1 is SNHLY and CDR2 FYNNEI. CDR3 residues: CACSEGLAYPYEQYF. CDR3 DNA: TGTGCCTGCAGTGAAGGGCTAGCTTACCCCTACGAGCAGTACTTC.

The chain joins TRBV20-1 to TRBJ2-3, with a tentative D call TRBD1 (7 bases). The germline CDR1 and CDR2 sequences are DFQATT and SNEGSKA (reference sequence). V was cut by 6 bases and J by 3 bases, with 16 bases left in between. CDR3 length equals 14 residues. The chain's CDR3 is CSALGQGGTDTQYF. The CDR3 coding sequence is TGCAGTGCCCTAGGGCAGGGGGGTACAGATACGCAGTATTTT.

The V gene is TRBV6-1, the J gene TRBJ1-4, with D tentatively TRBD1 (5 bases). From germline, CDR1 is MNHNS and CDR2 SASEGT. CDR3 length: 15 amino acids. V dropped 6 bases and J dropped 6 bases, with 17 bases sitting between them. CDR3 sequence reads: CASRKGSMGDEKLFF. CDR3 nucleotide sequence: TGTGCCAGCAGGAAGGGCTCTATGGGGGATGAAAAACTGTTTTTT.

This chain joins TRBV5-1 and TRBJ2-1; 7 bases map to TRBD2. This CDR3 contains 17 residues. Per the germline V gene, CDR1 is SGHRS and CDR2 is YFSETQ. The trim removed 4 bases at V and 3 bases at J, leaving 13 bases unmatched. CDR3 region: CASSRSGTTIFYNEQFF. DNA of the CDR3: TGCGCCAGCAGCAGATCCGGGACTACCATTTTCTACAATGAGCAGTTCTTC.

This clonotype was counted a few times. Here the CDR3 reads CASSLRPRGAGGPGDTQYF. CDR3 DNA: TGTGCCAGCAGCTTAAGGCCCCGAGGAGCGGGAGGGCCGGGAGATACGCAGTATTTT. This rearrangement joins TRBV11-2 to TRBJ2-3; the match to TRBD2 covers 10 bases. The CDR3 totals 19 residues. Trimming took 2 bases from V and 5 from J; bases not matched to a gene: 16. From germline, CDR1 is SGHAT and CDR2 FQNNGV. The whole variable domain, remainder taken from reference TRBV11-2 and TRBJ2-3, is EAGVAQSPRYKIIEKRQSVAFWCNPISGHATLYWYQQILGQGPKLLIQFQNNGVVDDSQLPKDRFSAERLKGVDSTLKIQPAKLEDSAVYLCASSLRPRGAGGPGDTQYFGPGTRLTVL.

The chain links TRBV4-3 to TRBJ2-7; D not certain. Germline lookup yields CDR1 LGHNA and CDR2 YSLEER. The CDR3 spans 16 residues. The V end lost 4 bases, the J end lost 11 bases, and 27 bases lay between the germline ends. The CDR3 DNA reads as TGCGCCAGCAGCCTAGGCTTTCGGGCCTGTAAAAACCTTGAGTACTTC. This gives the protein CASSLGFRACKNLEYF.

This clonotype has a handful of counts. The V call is TRBV29-1, the J call TRBJ1-1; D possibly corresponds to TRBD1 (6 bases). V shed 7 bases and J shed 1 base, with 10 bases lying between them. CDR1 is SQVTM, CDR2 ANQGSEA, per germline. CDR3 length equals 12 residues. The CDR3: CSAGTTNTEAFF. The CDR3 DNA reads TGCAGCGCCGGGACAACGAACACTGAAGCTTTCTTT.

The V and J genes are TRBV7-6 and TRBJ2-5; 9 positions agree with TRBD2. Trimming at V came to 2 bases and at J to 6 bases, leaving 7 bases not matched to a gene. Germline V gives CDR1 SGHVS, CDR2 FNYEAQ. The CDR3 has 15 residues. The CDR3 DNA is TGTGCCAGCAGCTTAAGGCCTAGCGGGGAGCAGACCCAGTACTTC. It is translated as CASSLRPSGEQTQYF.

This clonotype was counted a few times. The chain is built from TRBV29-1 and TRBJ2-7; a possible D gene is TRBD1 (6 bases). CDR1 and CDR2 (germline): SQVTM, ANQGSEA. The CDR3 spans 10 residues. DNA of the CDR3: TGCAGTACAGGGTACCACGAGCAGTACTTC. Translation gives CSTGYHEQYF.

In its sample, this clonotype was seen many times. The chain carries TRBV29-1 and TRBJ2-3; D remains ambiguous. The CDR3 spans 12 residues. V lost 0 bases and J lost 3, with 4 bases in between. The V gene's germline CDR1 is SQVTM and CDR2 ANQGSEA. The CDR3: CSVEERTDTQYF. The CDR3 coding sequence is TGCAGCGTTGAAGAGAGAACAGATACGCAGTATTTT.

This clonotype was found many times. The chain joins TRBV5-1 to TRBJ2-2; the D is unclear. V was cut by 5 bases and J by 1 base, with 6 bases left in between. The CDR3 runs to 13 residues. CDR1 is SGHRS and CDR2 is YFSETQ in the germline V gene. CDR3 loop: CASRHGNTGELFF. DNA of the CDR3: TGCGCCAGCAGACACGGGAACACCGGGGAGCTGTTTTTT.

The CDR3 protein is CASRSSGRGSSYEQYF. The CDR3 region has the DNA TGTGCCAGCAGATCAAGCGGGAGAGGGAGCTCCTACGAGCAGTACTTC. The chain recombines TRBV7-9 with TRBJ2-7, with 8 bases lining up with TRBD2. This CDR3 is built from 16 residues. CDR1 and CDR2 (germline): SEHNR, FQNEAQ (reference sequence). V dropped 6 bases and J dropped 0; count of bases not matched to a gene: 10.

The sample holds a few counts of this clonotype. The chain employs TRBV28 and TRBJ1-5; D unclear. The length of the CDR3 is 13 residues. Germline values: CDR1 MDHEN, CDR2 SYDVKM. Between the trimmed V and J ends, which lost 6 bases and 7 bases, there was a span of 13 bases. CDR3 DNA: TGTGCCAGCAGCCTCAGAGGGCCCCAGCCCCAGCATTTT. It yields the protein CASSLRGPQPQHF.